This T cell receptor (beta chain) stems from a study of control samples from healthy donors and cancer patients. Some clones are missing from TCRdb's copy, which holds only in-frame ones; the method was immunoSEQ multiplex PCR. This repertoire shows more than 100,000 clones, roughly 89% found once; its top ten account for about 18%. This CDR3 has 15 residues. Germline CDR1 and CDR2: SGHAT and FQNNGV. Trimming pared 6 bases from V and 3 bases from J, leaving 17 bases between. The chain recombines TRBV11-2 with TRBJ1-1; possible D gene TRBD1, 5 bases. This TCR derives from a man in his 60s with lung cancer. Sequenced: PBMCs. The CDR3 bases are TGTGCCAGCAGGACCTCTGACGGGGCAGACACTGAAGCTTTCTTT. Its translation: CASRTSDGADTEAFF.